Listed below are T cell receptor beta chains from one sample, sequenced in a study of blood T cell repertoires in COVID-19. Using immunoSEQ multiplex PCR, the repertoire was profiled, and TCRdb retains in-frame clones only, with some absent. Here the sample spans over 100,000 clones, about 85% being singletons. The sequenced material came from peripheral blood. These receptors all stem from a man aged 35-49 years with acute or convalescent COVID-19. Both conserved end residues are part of each CDR3. A D gene is named only where the DNA matches it firmly. Size is omitted from some rows. Given values are once, few, many or a class for expanded clones.

TRBD1	NA	TRBV7-6	TRBJ2-7	TGTGCCAGCAGCTTAGGGACAGGGTTTAGCGGATCCTACGAGCAGTACTTC	CASSLGTGFSGSYEQYF
TRBD2	medium-sized	TRBV19	TRBJ2-7	TGTGCCAGTAGTGTGACTAGCGACCCATGGGAGCAGTACTTC	CASSVTSDPWEQYF
TRBD1	NA	TRBV7-3	TRBJ2-3	TGTGCCAGCAGCGGCGGGACAGGGGGGACTAGCCGTAGCACAGATACGCAGTATTTT	CASSGGTGGTSRSTDTQYF
TRBD2	NA	TRBV9	TRBJ2-5	TGTGCCAGCAGCGTAGCTAGCGGGAGTGGCGAGACCCAGTACTTC	CASSVASGSGETQYF
NA	NA	TRBV30	TRBJ1-2	TGTGCCTGGAGTGTCAACCGGGTTGGCGGCTACACCTTC	CAWSVNRVGGYTF
TRBD2	NA	TRBV27	TRBJ2-5	TGTGCCAGCAGCACGGGACTAGCGGCCCCTGAGACCCAGTACTTC	CASSTGLAAPETQYF
TRBD2	NA	TRBV15	TRBJ2-1	TGTGCCACCAGCAGGTCGGGAGGGTCCTACAATGAGCAGTTCTTC	CATSRSGGSYNEQFF
NA	few	TRBV14	TRBJ1-6	TGTGCCAGCAGCCAAGGCTCAGGGAAAACCCTCCACTTT	CASSQGSGKTLHF
NA	NA	TRBV30	TRBJ1-5	TGTGCCTGGAGTGCCGGGTTTAATCAGCCCCAGCATTTT	CAWSAGFNQPQHF
NA	NA	TRBV18	TRBJ2-5	TGTGCCAGCTCACCATTGAGCCTACCCAAAGAGACCCAGTACTTC	CASSPLSLPKETQYF
TRBD2	NA	TRBV15	TRBJ2-1	TGTGCCACCAGCAGAGATTTGCTAGCGGGATCAAATGAGCAGTTCTTC	CATSRDLLAGSNEQFF
NA	NA	TRBV5-5	TRBJ2-7	TGTGCCAGCAGCTTCTCGGCCTACGAGCAGTACTTC	CASSFSAYEQYF
NA	NA	TRBV14	TRBJ2-5	TGTGCCAGCAGCCTTCTAACCGGGTCCCCCCGGACCCAGTACTTC	CASSLLTGSPRTQYF
NA	NA	TRBV30	TRBJ2-7	TGTGCCTGGTCGCCCCAGGGCTACGAGCAGTACTTC	CAWSPQGYEQYF
NA	NA	TRBV6-5	TRBJ1-1	TGTGCCAGCAGTTACCAGGTGGGCACTGAAGCTTTCTTT	CASSYQVGTEAFF
TRBD1	NA	TRBV2	TRBJ2-5	TGTGCCAGCGGGGGACAGGGGGTGGAGACCCAGTACTTC	CASGGQGVETQYF
NA	NA	TRBV5-1	TRBJ1-2	TGCGCCAGCAGCTCCCGGACAGCGGGATCCTATGGCTACACCTTC	CASSSRTAGSYGYTF
TRBD2	NA	TRBV5-1	TRBJ2-2	TGCGCCAGCAGCTTGGGACTAGCGAGGGGCACCGGGGAGCTGTTTTTT	CASSLGLARGTGELFF
NA	NA	TRBV6-2/TRBV6-3	TRBJ2-7	TGTGCCAGCAGTTCCATCCGCGGCGAGCAGTACTTC	CASSSIRGEQYF
TRBD1	NA	TRBV6-5	TRBJ1-3	TGTGCCAGCAGTCGGGACAGGGTCTCTGGAAACACCATATATTTT	CASSRDRVSGNTIYF
TRBD1	few	TRBV20-1	TRBJ2-1	TGCAGTGCGATGACAGGGAGTGAGCAGTTCTTC	CSAMTGSEQFF
TRBD2	NA	TRBV4-2	TRBJ2-4	TGTGCCAGCAGCCAAGCTATGACTAGCGGGACTCTCATTCAGTACTTC	CASSQAMTSGTLIQYF
TRBD1	NA	TRBV6-2/TRBV6-3	TRBJ2-5	TGTGCCAGCAGCCCTCGAACAGGGGCGAGGGAGACCCAGTACTTC	CASSPRTGARETQYF
TRBD2	NA	TRBV7-2	TRBJ2-1	TGTGCCAGCAGCCGGAGCGGTGCGGGGGGGCGAAATGAGCAGTTCTTC	CASSRSGAGGRNEQFF
TRBD2	NA	TRBV5-1	TRBJ2-7	TGCGCCAGCAGCTTCACAGGGACTAGCGGGTTATCCTACGAGCAGTACTTC	CASSFTGTSGLSYEQYF
TRBD2	once	TRBV19	TRBJ2-3	TGTGCCAGTAGTTACCCGGGACTAGACACAGATACGCAGTATTTT	CASSYPGLDTDTQYF